The 14 T cell receptor beta chains in this list originate from one sample, sequenced in a study of blood T cell repertoires in COVID-19. The method was immunoSEQ multiplex PCR; TCRdb's version includes in-frame clones alone and lacks a portion of them. The sample lists a few hundred thousand clones, about 82% seen once, with 1.6% in the top ten. The specimen sequenced was peripheral blood. The receptors originated from a woman aged 45 to 65 with acute or convalescent COVID-19.

The V and J genes are TRBV10-3 and TRBJ2-7; 10 nucleotides match TRBD1. CDR1 ENHRY and CDR2 SYGVKD come from the germline V gene. J gave up 4 bases and V 4 bases, and 1 base lay outside the gene matches. CDR3 length equals 13 residues. The CDR3 protein is CAISGQGAYEQYF. The CDR3 nucleotides are TGTGCCATCAGTGGACAGGGGGCATACGAGCAGTACTTC.

The rearrangement joins TRBV10-3 to TRBJ2-5; 7 bases line up with TRBD1. In germline, CDR1 is ENHRY, CDR2 SYGVKD. The CDR3 length is 12 residues. With 10 bases clipped from V and 3 bases from J, the junction kept 5 bases outside the gene matches. This CDR3 reads CATGDREETQYF. CDR3 in DNA: TGTGCCACCGGGGACAGAGAAGAGACCCAGTACTTC.

This clone was seen only once. The gene calls are TRBV19 and TRBJ2-4; tentatively, D is TRBD1 (5 bases). The germline V gene encodes CDR1 LNHDA and CDR2 SQIVND (reference sequence). The CDR3 runs 14 residues. Deletions cut 3 bases from V and 10 bases from J, with 16 bases between. The CDR3 coding sequence is TGTGCCAGTAGTATTCCTTCTTCAGGGATAATTCAGTACTTC. Translation gives CASSIPSSGIIQYF.

This chain links TRBV29-1 with TRBJ2-3; 7 bases match TRBD1. Germline values: CDR1 SQVTM, CDR2 ANQGSEA. The CDR3 extends over 13 amino acids. The junction had 4 bases not matched to a gene; V was cut back by 4 bases and J by 3 bases. CDR3 in amino acids: CSVADRATDTQYF. CDR3 coding DNA: TGCAGCGTTGCAGACAGGGCTACAGATACGCAGTATTTT.

This chain links TRBV3-1 (or the pseudogene TRBV3-2) with TRBJ2-7, with a weak D call TRBD2 (6 bases). The CDR3 has 15 amino acids. CDR1 and CDR2 (germline): LGHDT, YNNKEL (reference sequence). V dropped 3 bases and J dropped 5 bases, with 17 bases sitting between them. CDR3 protein: CASSQSGMGGNEQYF. Here the CDR3 DNA reads TGTGCCAGCAGCCAGTCCGGGATGGGGGGTAACGAGCAGTACTTC.

The chain employs TRBV11-2 and TRBJ1-2; D is possibly TRBD1 (5 bases). Germline CDR1 reads SGHAT; CDR2 reads FQNNGV. The length of the CDR3 is 15 residues. The V gene lost 3 bases and the J gene lost 6 bases, with 17 bases spanning the gap. CDR3 sequence reads: CASSFPAGPPHGYTF. In DNA form, the CDR3 reads TGTGCCAGCAGCTTCCCGGCAGGGCCTCCTCATGGCTACACCTTC.

This chain links TRBV2 with TRBJ1-2; tentatively, D is TRBD1 (5 bases). The CDR3 runs 13 residues. The V gene lost 4 bases and the J gene lost 3 bases, with 9 bases spanning the gap. Germline V gene sequence: CDR1 SNHLY, CDR2 FYNNEI. CDR3: CASSVGGHYGYTF. The CDR3, as DNA: TGTGCCAGCAGTGTGGGGGGTCACTATGGCTACACCTTC.

The V and J genes are TRBV19 and TRBJ2-7; 8 nucleotides match TRBD1. The J segment lost 6 bases and the V segment lost 8 bases, leaving 9 bases of the junction unmatched. In germline, CDR1 is LNHDA, CDR2 SQIVND (reference sequence). This CDR3 contains 13 residues. CDR3 loop: CASSGGPTVEQYF. The CDR3 DNA sequence: TGTGCCAGTTCAGGGGGCCCCACCGTCGAGCAGTACTTC. Supplemented by reference TRBV19 and TRBJ2-7, the full variable domain reads DGGITQSPKYLFRKEGQNVTLSCEQNLNHDAMYWYRQDPGQGLRLIYYSQIVNDFQKGDIAEGYSVSREKKESFPLTVTSAQKNPTAFYLCASSGGPTVEQYFGPGTRLTVT.

This clone appeared once. This rearrangement joins TRBV7-9 to TRBJ2-2; TRBD1 agrees at 10 bases. Losses at the gene ends were 1 base for V and 5 bases for J; bases not matched to a gene: 4. This CDR3 region has 16 residues. Germline-derived CDR1 and CDR2 are SEHNR and FQNEAQ (reference sequence). The CDR3 here is CASSLVGTGVTGELFF. The CDR3 nucleotides are TGTGCCAGCAGCTTAGTCGGGACAGGGGTTACCGGGGAGCTGTTTTTT.

This sequence joins TRBV27 and TRBJ2-7, with unresolved D. Per germline, CDR1 MNHEY and CDR2 SMNVEV (reference sequence). The V end lost 2 bases, the J end lost 7 bases, and 12 bases lay between the germline ends. The CDR3 is 13 amino acids. The CDR3 loop is CASSLHFTAEQYF. As DNA, the CDR3 is TGTGCCAGCAGTTTACACTTTACTGCAGAGCAGTACTTC.

In its sample, this clone was seen a few times. This sequence joins TRBV6-2 or TRBV6-3 and TRBJ2-7; D gene unclear. CDR1 is MNHEY and CDR2 is SVGEGT in the germline V gene. The ends were cut back, 2 bases at V and 3 bases at J, with 5 bases in the middle. The CDR3 covers 12 residues. CDR3 residues: CASSYDIYEQYF. In DNA, the CDR3 is TGTGCCAGCAGTTACGACATCTACGAGCAGTACTTC.

The chain is built from TRBV7-2 and TRBJ1-5, with D hard to call. CDR3 length: 15 residues. The V end was cut by 2 bases, the J end by 6 bases, with 14 bases between. Germline loops: CDR1 SGHTA, CDR2 FQGNSA. The CDR3 region is CASSLNSGSGQPQHF. CDR3 nucleotides: TGTGCCAGCAGCTTAAATTCGGGGTCGGGTCAGCCCCAGCATTTT.

This clone was observed a single time. The rearrangement uses TRBV7-3 and TRBJ2-7; 7 nucleotides agree with TRBD2. V shed 0 bases and J 7 bases; nucleotides not matched to a gene: 3. Germline CDR1 reads SGHTA; CDR2 reads FQGTGA. This CDR3 has 13 amino acids. The CDR3 is CASSLTGGEEQYF. The CDR3, as DNA: TGTGCCAGCAGCTTAACGGGAGGGGAAGAGCAGTACTTC.

This chain joins TRBV7-2 and TRBJ2-7; a weak D match, TRBD1 (6 bases). This CDR3 has 15 amino acids. From germline, CDR1 is SGHTA and CDR2 FQGNSA. The V end was cut by 6 bases, the J end by 1 base, with 16 bases between. Here the CDR3 DNA reads TGTGCCAGCAGTTCGGACAGTCCGATGTCCTACGAGCAGTACTTC. Its translation: CASSSDSPMSYEQYF.